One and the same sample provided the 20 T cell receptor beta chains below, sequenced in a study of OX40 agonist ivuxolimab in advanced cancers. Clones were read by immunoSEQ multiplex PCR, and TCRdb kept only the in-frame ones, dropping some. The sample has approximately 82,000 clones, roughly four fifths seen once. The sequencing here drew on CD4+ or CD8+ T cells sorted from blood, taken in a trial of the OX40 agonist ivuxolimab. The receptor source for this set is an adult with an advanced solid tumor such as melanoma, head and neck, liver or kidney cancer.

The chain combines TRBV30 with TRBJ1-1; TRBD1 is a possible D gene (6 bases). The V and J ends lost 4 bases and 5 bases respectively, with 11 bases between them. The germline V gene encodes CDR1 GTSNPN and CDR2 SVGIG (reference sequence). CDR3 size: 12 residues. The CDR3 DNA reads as TGTGCCTGGAACGGGGGCTATACTGAAGCTTTCTTT. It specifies CAWNGGYTEAFF.

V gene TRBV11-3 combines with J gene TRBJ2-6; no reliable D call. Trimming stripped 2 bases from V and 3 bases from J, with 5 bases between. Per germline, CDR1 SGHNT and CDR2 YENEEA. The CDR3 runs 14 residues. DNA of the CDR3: TGTGCCAGCAGCTTAAGCCGTGGGGCCAACGTCCTGACTTTC. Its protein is CASSLSRGANVLTF.

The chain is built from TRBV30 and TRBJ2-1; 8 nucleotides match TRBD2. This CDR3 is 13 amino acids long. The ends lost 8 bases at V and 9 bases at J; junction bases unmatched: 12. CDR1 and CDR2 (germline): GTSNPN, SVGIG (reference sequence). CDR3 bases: TGTGCCAAAGGACTAGCAGGAAGTCCTGAGCAGTTCTTC. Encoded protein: CAKGLAGSPEQFF.

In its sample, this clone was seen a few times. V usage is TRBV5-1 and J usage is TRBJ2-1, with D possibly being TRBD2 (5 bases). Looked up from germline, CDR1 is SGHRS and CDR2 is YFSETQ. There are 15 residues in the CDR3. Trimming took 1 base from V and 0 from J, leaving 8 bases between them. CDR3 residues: CASSLRESSYNEQFF. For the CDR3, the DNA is TGCGCCAGCAGCTTGAGGGAGAGCTCCTACAATGAGCAGTTCTTC. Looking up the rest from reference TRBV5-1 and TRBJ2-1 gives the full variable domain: KAGVTQTPRYLIKTRGQQVTLSCSPISGHRSVSWYQQTPGQGLQFLFEYFSETQRNKGNFPGRFSGRQFSNSRSEMNVSTLELGDSALYLCASSLRESSYNEQFFGPGTRLTVL.

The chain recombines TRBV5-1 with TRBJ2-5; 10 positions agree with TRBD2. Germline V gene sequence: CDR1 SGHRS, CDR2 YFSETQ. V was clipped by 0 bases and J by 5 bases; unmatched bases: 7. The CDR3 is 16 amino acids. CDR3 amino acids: CASSLASGRFEETQYF. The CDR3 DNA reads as TGCGCCAGCAGCTTGGCTAGCGGGAGATTCGAGGAGACCCAGTACTTC.

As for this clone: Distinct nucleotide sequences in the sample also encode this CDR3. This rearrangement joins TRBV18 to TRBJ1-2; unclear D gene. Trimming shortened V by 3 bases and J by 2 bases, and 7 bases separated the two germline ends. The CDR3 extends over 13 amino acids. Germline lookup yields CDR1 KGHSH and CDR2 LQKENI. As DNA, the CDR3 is TGTGCCAGCTCACCTGACGGGAACTATGGCTACACCTTC. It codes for CASSPDGNYGYTF.

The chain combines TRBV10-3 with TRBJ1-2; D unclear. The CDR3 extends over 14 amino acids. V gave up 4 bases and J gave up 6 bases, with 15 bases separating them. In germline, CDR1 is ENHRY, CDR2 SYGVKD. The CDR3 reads CAISVNVAADGYTF. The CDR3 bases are TGTGCCATCAGTGTCAACGTGGCAGCGGATGGCTACACCTTC.

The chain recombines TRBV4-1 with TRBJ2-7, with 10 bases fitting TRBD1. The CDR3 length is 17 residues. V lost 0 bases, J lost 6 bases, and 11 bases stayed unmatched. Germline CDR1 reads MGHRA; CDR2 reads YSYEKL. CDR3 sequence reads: CASSQDHTTGGPSEQYF. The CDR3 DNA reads TGCGCCAGCAGCCAAGATCATACGACAGGGGGCCCGAGCGAGCAGTACTTC.

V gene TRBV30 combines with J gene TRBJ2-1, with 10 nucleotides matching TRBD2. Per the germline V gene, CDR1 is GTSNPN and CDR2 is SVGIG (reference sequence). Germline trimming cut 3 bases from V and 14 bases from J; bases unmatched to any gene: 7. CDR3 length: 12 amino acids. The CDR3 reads CAWSRLAGVKFF. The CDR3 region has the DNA TGTGCCTGGAGCAGGCTAGCGGGAGTCAAGTTCTTC.

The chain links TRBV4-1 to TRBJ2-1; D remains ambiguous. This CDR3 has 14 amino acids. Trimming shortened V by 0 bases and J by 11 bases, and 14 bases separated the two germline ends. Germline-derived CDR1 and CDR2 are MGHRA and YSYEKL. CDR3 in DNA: TGCGCCAGCAGCCAAGAACCCCGAGGTCGGCAGCAGTTCTTC. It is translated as CASSQEPRGRQQFF.

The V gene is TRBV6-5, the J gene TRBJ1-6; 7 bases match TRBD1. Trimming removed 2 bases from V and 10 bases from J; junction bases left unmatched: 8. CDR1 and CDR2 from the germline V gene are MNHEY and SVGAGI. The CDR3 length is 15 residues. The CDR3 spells CASSYRGQPVSPLHF. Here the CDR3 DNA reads TGTGCCAGCAGTTACCGGGGACAGCCGGTCTCACCCCTCCACTTT.

CDR3: CASSLGGYNSPLHF. The CDR3 DNA follows: TGTGCCAGCAGCTTAGGGGGATATAATTCACCCCTCCACTTT. The chain links TRBV7-2 to TRBJ1-6; no clear D. CDR1 and CDR2 from the germline V gene are SGHTA and FQGNSA. The CDR3 loop spans 14 amino acids. The ends were cut back, 1 base at V and 4 bases at J, with 5 bases in the middle.

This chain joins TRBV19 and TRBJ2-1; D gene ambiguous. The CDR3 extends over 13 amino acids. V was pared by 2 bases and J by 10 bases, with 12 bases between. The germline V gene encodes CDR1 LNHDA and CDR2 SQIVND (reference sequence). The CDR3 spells CASSIRRAEEQFF. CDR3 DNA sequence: TGTGCCAGTAGTATAAGAAGGGCAGAGGAGCAGTTCTTC.

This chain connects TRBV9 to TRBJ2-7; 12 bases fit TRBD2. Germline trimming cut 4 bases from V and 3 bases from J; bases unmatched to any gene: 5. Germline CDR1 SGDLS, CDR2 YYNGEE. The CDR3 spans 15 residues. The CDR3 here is CASSKRTSGVYEQYF. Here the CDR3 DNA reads TGTGCCAGCAGCAAAAGGACTAGCGGGGTCTACGAGCAGTACTTC. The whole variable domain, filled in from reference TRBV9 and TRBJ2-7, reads DSGVTQTPKHLITATGQRVTLRCSPRSGDLSVYWYQQSLDQGLQFLIQYYNGEERAKGNILERFSAQQFPDLHSELNLSSLELGDSALYFCASSKRTSGVYEQYFGPGTRLTVT.

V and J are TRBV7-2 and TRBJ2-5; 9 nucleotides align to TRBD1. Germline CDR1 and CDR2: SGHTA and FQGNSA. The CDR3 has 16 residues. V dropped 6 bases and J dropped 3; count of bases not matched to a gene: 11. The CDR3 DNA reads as TGTGCCAGCAGTCCTACAGCGGACAGGGGCAAAGAGACCCAGTACTTC. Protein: CASSPTADRGKETQYF. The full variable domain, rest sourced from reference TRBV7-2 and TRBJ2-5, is GAGVSQSPSNKVTEKGKDVELRCDPISGHTALYWYRQSLGQGLEFLIYFQGNSAPDKSGLPSDRFSAERTGGSVSTLTIQRTQQEDSAVYLCASSPTADRGKETQYFGPGTRLLVL.

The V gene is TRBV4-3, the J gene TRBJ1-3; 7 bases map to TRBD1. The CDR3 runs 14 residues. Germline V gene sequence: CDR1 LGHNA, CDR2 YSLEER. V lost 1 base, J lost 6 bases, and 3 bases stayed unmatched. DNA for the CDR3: TGCGCCAGCAGCCAAGGCAGGGGGACAAACACCATATATTTT. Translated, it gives CASSQGRGTNTIYF.

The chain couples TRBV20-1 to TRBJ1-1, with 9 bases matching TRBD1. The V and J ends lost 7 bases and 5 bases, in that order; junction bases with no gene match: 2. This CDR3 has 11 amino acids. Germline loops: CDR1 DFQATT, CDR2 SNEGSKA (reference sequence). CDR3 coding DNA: TGCAGTGGGGACAGGGAGACTGAAGCTTTCTTT. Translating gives CSGDRETEAFF.

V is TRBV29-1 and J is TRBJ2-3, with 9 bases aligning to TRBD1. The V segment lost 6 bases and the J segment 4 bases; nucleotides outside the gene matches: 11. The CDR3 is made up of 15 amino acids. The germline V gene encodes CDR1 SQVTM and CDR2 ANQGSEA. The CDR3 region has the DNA TGCAGCGTGAACCGGGACAGGGTAAGGGCAGATACGCAGTATTTT. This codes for CSVNRDRVRADTQYF.

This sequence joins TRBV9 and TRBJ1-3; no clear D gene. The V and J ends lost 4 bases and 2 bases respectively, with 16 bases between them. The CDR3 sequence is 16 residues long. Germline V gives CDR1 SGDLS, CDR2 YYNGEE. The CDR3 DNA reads TGTGCCAGCAGCCCCCAGGACGTCTCAGCTGGAAACACCATATATTTT. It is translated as CASSPQDVSAGNTIYF. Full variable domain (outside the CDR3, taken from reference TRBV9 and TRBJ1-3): DSGVTQTPKHLITATGQRVTLRCSPRSGDLSVYWYQQSLDQGLQFLIQYYNGEERAKGNILERFSAQQFPDLHSELNLSSLELGDSALYFCASSPQDVSAGNTIYFGEGSWLTVV.

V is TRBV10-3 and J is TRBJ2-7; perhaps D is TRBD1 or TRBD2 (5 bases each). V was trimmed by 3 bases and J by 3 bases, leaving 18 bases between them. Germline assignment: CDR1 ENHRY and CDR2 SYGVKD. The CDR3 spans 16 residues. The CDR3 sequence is CAISETGRGPNYEQYF. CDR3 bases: TGTGCCATCAGTGAAACCGGTAGGGGACCCAACTACGAGCAGTACTTC.